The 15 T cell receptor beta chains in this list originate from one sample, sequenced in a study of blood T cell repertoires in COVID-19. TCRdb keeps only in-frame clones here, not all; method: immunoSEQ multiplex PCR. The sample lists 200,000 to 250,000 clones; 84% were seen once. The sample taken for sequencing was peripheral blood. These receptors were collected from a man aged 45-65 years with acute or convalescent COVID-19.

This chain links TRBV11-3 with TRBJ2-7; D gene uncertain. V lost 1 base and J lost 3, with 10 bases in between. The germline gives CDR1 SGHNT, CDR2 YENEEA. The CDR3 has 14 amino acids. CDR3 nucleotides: TGTGCCAGCAGCTTAGGTCAACTCTACTACGAGCAGTACTTC. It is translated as CASSLGQLYYEQYF.

CDR3 region: CASSVGSGGETQYF. Here the CDR3 DNA reads TGTGCCAGCAGCGTAGGCAGTGGGGGGGAGACCCAGTACTTC. This chain links TRBV9 with TRBJ2-5; the D gene is possibly TRBD2 (6 bases). Between the trimmed V and J ends, which lost 0 bases and 5 bases, there was a span of 11 bases. Germline lookup yields CDR1 SGDLS and CDR2 YYNGEE. The CDR3 loop spans 14 amino acids. Using reference TRBV9 and TRBJ2-5 for the parts outside the CDR3, the full variable domain is DSGVTQTPKHLITATGQRVTLRCSPRSGDLSVYWYQQSLDQGLQFLIQYYNGEERAKGNILERFSAQQFPDLHSELNLSSLELGDSALYFCASSVGSGGETQYFGPGTRLLVL.

CDR3 loop: CASSLDSHNSPLHF. CDR3 coding DNA: TGTGCCAGCAGCCTCGACAGCCATAATTCACCCCTCCACTTT. This chain connects TRBV7-9 to TRBJ1-6; tentatively, D is TRBD1 (5 bases). V shed 5 bases and J shed 5 bases, with 10 bases lying between them. The CDR3 consists of 14 residues. Germline V gene data show CDR1 as SEHNR and CDR2 as FQNEAQ (reference sequence).

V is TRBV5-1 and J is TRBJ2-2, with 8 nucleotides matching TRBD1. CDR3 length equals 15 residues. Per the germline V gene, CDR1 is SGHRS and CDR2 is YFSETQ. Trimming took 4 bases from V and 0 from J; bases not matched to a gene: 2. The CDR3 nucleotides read TGCGCCAGCAGCAGGACAGGGCCGAACACCGGGGAGCTGTTTTTT. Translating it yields CASSRTGPNTGELFF.

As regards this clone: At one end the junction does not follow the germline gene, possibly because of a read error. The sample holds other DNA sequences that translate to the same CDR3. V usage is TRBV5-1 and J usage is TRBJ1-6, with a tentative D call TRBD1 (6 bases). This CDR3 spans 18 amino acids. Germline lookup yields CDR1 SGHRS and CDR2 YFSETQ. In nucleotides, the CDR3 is TGTGCCAGCGCCGAGGGGGGGATAGAAGCCTCCTATAATTCACCCCTCCACTTT. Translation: CASAEGGIEASYNSPLHF.

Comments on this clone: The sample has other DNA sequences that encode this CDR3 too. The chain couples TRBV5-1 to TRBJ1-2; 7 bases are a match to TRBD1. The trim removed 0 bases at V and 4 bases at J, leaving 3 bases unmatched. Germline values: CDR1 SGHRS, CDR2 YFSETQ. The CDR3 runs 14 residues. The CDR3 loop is CASSLAGGSYGYTF. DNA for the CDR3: TGCGCCAGCAGCTTGGCAGGGGGGTCCTATGGCTACACCTTC.

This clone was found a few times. CDR3 in DNA: TGTGCCAGCAGCCCCGGGACAGGGACCGGCTACACCTTC. It codes for CASSPGTGTGYTF. The V call is TRBV7-2, the J call TRBJ1-2, with TRBD1 identical over 9 bases. Germline CDR1 reads SGHTA; CDR2 reads FQGNSA. This CDR3 spans 13 amino acids. V shed 5 bases and J 8 bases; nucleotides not matched to a gene: 6.

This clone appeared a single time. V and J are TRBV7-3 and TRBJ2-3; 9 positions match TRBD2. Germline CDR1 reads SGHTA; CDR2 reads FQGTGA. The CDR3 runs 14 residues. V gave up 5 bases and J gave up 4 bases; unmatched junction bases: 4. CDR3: CASSRQRGADTQYF. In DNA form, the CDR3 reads TGTGCCAGCAGCCGGCAGCGGGGGGCAGATACGCAGTATTTT.

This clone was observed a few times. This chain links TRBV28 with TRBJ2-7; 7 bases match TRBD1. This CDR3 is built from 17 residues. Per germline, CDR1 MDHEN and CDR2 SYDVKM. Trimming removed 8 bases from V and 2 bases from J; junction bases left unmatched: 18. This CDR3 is CASSRSWERTGPYEQYF. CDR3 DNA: TGTGCCAGCTCTCGGTCCTGGGAGCGGACAGGACCCTACGAGCAGTACTTC.

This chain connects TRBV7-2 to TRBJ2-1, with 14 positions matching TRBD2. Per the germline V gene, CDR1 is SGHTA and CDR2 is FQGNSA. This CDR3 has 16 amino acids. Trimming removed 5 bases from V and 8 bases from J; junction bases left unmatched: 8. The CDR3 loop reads CASSRGGLAGVDEQFF. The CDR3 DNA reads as TGTGCCAGCAGCAGAGGGGGACTAGCGGGAGTGGATGAGCAGTTCTTC.

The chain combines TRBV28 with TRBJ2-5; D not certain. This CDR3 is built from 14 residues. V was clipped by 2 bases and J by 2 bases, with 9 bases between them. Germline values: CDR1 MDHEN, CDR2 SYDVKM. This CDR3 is CASSLVREQETQYF. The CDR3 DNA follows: TGTGCCAGCAGTTTAGTTCGAGAGCAAGAGACCCAGTACTTC.

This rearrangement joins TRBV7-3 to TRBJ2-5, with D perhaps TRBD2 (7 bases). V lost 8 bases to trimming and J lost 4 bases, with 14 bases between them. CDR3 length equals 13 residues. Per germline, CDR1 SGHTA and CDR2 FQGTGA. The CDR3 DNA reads TGTGCCAGCTCCCTCGGGGGGCGAGAGACCCAGTACTTC. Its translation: CASSLGGRETQYF.

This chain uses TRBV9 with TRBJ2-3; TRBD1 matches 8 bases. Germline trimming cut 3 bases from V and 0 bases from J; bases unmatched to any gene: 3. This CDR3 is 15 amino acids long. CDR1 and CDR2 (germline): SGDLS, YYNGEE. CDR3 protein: CASSAGGLSTDTQYF. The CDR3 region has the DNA TGTGCCAGCAGCGCAGGGGGCTTAAGCACAGATACGCAGTATTTT.

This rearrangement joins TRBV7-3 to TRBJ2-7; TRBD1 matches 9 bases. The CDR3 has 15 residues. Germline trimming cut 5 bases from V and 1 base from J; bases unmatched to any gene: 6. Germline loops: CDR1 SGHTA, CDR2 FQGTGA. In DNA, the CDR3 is TGTGCCAGCAGCCCGGGGACAGGGATATCCTACGAGCAGTACTTC. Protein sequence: CASSPGTGISYEQYF.

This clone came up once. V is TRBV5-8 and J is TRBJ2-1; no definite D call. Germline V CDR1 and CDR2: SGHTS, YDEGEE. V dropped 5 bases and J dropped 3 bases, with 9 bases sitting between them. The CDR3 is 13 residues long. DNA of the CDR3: TGTGCCAGCAGAGCCCGCGGCTACAATGAGCAGTTCTTC. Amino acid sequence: CASRARGYNEQFF.